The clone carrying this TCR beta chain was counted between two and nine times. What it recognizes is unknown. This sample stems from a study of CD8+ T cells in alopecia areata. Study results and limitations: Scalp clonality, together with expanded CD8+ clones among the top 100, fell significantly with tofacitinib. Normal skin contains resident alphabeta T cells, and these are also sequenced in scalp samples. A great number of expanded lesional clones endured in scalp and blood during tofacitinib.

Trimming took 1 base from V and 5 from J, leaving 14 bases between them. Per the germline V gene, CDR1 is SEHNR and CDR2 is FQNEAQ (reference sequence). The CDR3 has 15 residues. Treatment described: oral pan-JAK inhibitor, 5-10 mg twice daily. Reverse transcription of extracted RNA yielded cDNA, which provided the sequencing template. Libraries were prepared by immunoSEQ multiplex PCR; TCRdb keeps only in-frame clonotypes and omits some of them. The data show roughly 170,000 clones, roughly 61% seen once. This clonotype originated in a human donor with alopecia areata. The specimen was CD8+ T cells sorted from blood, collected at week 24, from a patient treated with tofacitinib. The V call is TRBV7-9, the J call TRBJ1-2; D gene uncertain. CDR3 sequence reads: CASSLVGGIFYGYTF. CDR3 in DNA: TGTGCCAGCAGCTTAGTCGGCGGGATATTTTATGGCTACACCTTC.